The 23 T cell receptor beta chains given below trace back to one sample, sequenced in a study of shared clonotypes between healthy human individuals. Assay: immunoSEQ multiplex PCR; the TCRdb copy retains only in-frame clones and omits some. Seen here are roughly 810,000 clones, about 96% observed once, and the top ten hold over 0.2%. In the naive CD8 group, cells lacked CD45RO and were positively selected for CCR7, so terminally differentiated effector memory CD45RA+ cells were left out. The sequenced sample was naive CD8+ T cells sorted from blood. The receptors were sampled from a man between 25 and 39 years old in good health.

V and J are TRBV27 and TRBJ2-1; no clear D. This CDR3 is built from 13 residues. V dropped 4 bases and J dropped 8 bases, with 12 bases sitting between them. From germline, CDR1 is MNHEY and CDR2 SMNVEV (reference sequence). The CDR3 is CASSSPGWHEQFF. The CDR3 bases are TGTGCCAGCAGTTCCCCGGGTTGGCATGAGCAGTTCTTC.

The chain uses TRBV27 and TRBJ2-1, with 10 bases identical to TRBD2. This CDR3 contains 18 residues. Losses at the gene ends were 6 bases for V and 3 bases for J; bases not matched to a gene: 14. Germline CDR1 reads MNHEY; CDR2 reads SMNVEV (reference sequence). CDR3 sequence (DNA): TGTGCCAGCAGAAAAATAAACCTACTAGCGGGAAGCTACAATGAGCAGTTCTTC. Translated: CASRKINLLAGSYNEQFF.

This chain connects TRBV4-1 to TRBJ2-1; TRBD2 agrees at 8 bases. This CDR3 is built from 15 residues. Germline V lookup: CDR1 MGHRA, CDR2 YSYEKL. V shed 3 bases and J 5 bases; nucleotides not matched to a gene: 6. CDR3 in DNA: TGCGCCAGCAGCCACCGGGAGGGCCTCGACAATGAGCAGTTCTTC. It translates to CASSHREGLDNEQFF.

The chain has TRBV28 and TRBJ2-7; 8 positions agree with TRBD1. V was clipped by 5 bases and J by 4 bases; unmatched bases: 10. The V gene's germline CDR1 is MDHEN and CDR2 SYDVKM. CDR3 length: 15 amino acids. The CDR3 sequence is CASSQERGQGYEQYF. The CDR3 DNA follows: TGTGCCAGCAGTCAAGAGAGAGGACAGGGATACGAGCAGTACTTC.

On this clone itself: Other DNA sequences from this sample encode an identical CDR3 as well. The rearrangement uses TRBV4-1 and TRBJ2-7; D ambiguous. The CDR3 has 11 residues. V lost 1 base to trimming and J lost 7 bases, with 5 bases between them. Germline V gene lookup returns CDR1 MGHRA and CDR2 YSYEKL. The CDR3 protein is CASSQGREQYF. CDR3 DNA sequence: TGCGCCAGCAGCCAAGGACGGGAGCAGTACTTC.

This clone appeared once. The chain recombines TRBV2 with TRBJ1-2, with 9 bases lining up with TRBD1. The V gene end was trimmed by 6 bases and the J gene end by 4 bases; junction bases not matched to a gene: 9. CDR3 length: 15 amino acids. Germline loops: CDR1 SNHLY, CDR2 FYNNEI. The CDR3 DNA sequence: TGTGCCAGCAGGGAGGGGACAGGGTCGGTCTATGGCTACACCTTC. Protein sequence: CASREGTGSVYGYTF.

CDR3 DNA sequence: TGTGCCAGCAGCCAGAGGGAGGCTGGGGCCAACGTCCTGACTTTC. It translates to CASSQREAGANVLTF. V is TRBV14 and J is TRBJ2-6, with a weak D call TRBD2 (6 bases). Trimming took 3 bases from V and 2 from J, leaving 8 bases between them. The V gene's germline CDR1 is SGHDN and CDR2 FVKESK. The CDR3 runs 15 residues.

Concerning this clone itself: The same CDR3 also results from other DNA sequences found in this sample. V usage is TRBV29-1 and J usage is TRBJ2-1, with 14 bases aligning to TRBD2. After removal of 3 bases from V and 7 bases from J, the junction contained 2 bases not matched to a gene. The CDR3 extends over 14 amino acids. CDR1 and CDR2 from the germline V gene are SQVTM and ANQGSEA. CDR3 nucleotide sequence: TGCAGCGTTGAGGGACTAGCGGGAGAAAATGAGCAGTTCTTC. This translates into CSVEGLAGENEQFF.

This CDR3 reads CASSLEGSLTEAFF. The CDR3 DNA reads TGTGCCAGCAGCTTAGAAGGGAGTTTGACTGAAGCTTTCTTT. The chain joins TRBV13 to TRBJ1-1; D gene unclear. This CDR3 has 14 residues. Germline V lookup: CDR1 PRHDT, CDR2 FYEKMQ (reference sequence). Trimming stripped 1 base from V and 5 bases from J, with 11 bases between.

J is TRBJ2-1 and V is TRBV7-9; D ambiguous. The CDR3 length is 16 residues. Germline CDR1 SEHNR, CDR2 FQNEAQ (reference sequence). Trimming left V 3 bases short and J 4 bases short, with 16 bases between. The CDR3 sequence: CASSFSDGKTYNEQFF. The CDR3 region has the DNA TGTGCCAGCAGCTTTAGTGATGGGAAGACGTACAATGAGCAGTTCTTC.

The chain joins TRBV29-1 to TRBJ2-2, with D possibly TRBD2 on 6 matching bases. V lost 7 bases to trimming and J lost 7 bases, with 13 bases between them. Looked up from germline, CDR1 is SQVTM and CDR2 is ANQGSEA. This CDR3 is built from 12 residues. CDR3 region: CSARRGIGELFF. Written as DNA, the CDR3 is TGCAGCGCTCGTCGGGGGATCGGGGAGCTGTTTTTT.

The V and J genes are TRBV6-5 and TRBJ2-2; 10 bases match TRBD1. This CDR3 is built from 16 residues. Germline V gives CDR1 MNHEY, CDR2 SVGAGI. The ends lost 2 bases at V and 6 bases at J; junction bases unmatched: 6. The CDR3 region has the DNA TGTGCCAGCAGTTACACCGGGACAGGGGACCCCGGGGAGCTGTTTTTT. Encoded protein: CASSYTGTGDPGELFF.

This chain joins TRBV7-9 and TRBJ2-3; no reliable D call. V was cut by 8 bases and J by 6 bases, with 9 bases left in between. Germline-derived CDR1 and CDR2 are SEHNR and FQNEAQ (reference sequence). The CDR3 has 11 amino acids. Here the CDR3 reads CASPLSDTQYF. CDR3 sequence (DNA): TGTGCCAGCCCTCTTTCGGATACGCAGTATTTT.

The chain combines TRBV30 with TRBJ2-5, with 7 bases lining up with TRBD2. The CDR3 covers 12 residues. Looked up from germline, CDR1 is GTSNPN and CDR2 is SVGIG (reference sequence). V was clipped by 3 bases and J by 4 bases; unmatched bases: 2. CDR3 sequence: CAWSPGGETQYF. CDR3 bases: TGTGCCTGGAGCCCGGGAGGAGAGACCCAGTACTTC. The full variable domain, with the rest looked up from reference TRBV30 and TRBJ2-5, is SQTIHQWPATLVQPVGSPLSLECTVEGTSNPNLYWYRQAAGRGLQLLFYSVGIGQISSEVPQNLSASRPQDRQFILSSKKLLLSDSGFYLCAWSPGGETQYFGPGTRLLVL.

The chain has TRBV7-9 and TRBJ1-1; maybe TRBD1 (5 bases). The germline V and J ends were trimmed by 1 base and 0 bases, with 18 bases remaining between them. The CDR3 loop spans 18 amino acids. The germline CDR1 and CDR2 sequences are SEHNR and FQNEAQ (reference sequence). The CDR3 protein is CASSLEGGWGYMNTEAFF. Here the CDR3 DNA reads TGTGCCAGCAGCTTAGAAGGAGGTTGGGGCTACATGAACACTGAAGCTTTCTTT.

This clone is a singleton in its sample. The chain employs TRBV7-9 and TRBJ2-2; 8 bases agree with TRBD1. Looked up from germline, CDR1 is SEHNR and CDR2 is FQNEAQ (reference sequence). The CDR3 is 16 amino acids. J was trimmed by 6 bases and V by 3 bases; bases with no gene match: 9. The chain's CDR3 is CASSFRTGLFSGELFF. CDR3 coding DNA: TGTGCCAGCAGCTTTCGGACAGGGCTTTTTTCCGGGGAGCTGTTTTTT.

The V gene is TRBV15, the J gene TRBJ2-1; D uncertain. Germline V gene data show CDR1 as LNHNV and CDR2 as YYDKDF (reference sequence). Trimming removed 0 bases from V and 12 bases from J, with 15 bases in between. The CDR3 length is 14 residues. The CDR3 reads CATSRDRVQTAQFF. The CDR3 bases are TGTGCCACCAGCAGAGATCGTGTACAGACGGCGCAGTTCTTC.

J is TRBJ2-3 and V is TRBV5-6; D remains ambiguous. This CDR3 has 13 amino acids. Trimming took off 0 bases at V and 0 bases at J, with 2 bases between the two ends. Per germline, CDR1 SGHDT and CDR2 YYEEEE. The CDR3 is CASSLASTDTQYF. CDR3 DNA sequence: TGTGCCAGCAGCTTGGCCAGCACAGATACGCAGTATTTT. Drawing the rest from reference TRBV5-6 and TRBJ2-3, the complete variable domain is DAGVTQSPTHLIKTRGQQVTLRCSPKSGHDTVSWYQQALGQGPQFIFQYYEEEERQRGNFPDRFSGHQFPNYSSELNVNALLLGDSALYLCASSLASTDTQYFGPGTRLTVL.

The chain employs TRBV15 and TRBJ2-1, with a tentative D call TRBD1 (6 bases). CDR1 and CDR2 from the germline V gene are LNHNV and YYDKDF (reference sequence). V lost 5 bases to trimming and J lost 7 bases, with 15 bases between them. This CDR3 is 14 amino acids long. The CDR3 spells CATSPRDNWNEQFF. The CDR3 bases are TGTGCCACCAGCCCTCGGGACAATTGGAATGAGCAGTTCTTC.

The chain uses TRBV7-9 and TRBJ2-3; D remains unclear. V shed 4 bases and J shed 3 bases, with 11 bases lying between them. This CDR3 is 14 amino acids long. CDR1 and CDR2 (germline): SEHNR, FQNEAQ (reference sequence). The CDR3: CASSSAFSTDTQYF. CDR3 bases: TGTGCCAGCAGCTCCGCTTTTTCGACAGATACGCAGTATTTT.

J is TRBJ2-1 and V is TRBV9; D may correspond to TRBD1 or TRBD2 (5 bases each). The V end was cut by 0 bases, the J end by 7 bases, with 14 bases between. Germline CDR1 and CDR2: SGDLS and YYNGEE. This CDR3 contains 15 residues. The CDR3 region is CASSVETGTGNEQFF. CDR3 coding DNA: TGTGCCAGCAGCGTAGAAACGGGGACGGGAAATGAGCAGTTCTTC.

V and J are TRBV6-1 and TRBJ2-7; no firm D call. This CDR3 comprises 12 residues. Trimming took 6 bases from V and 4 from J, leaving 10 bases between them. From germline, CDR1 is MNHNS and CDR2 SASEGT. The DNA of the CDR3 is TGTGCCAGCAGCGGCCCGGCTTACGAGCAGTACTTC. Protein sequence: CASSGPAYEQYF.

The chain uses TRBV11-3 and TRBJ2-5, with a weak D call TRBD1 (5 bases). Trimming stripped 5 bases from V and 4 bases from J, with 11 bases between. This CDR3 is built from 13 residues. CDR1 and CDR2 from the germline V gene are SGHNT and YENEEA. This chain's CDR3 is CASSVDQGETQYF. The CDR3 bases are TGTGCCAGCAGCGTGGATCAGGGAGAGACCCAGTACTTC. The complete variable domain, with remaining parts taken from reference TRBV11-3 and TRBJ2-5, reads EAGVVQSPRYKIIEKKQPVAFWCNPISGHNTLYWYLQNLGQGPELLIRYENEEAVDDSQLPKDRFSAERLKGVDSTLKIQPAELGDSAVYLCASSVDQGETQYFGPGTRLLVL.